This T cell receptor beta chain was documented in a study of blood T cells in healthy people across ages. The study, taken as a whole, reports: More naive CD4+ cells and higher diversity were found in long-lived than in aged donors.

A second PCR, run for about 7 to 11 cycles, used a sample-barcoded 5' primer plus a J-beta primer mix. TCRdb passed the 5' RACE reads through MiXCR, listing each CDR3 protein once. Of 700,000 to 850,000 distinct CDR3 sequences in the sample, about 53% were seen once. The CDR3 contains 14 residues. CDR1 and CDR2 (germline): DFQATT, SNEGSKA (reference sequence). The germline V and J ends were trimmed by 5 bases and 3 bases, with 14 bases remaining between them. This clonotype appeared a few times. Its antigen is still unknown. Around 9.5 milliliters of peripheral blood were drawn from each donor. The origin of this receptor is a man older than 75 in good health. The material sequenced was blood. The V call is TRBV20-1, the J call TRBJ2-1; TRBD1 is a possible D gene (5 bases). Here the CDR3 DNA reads TGCAGTGCTCCCCCGGCAGGGTTCTACAATGAGCAGTTCTTC. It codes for CSAPPAGFYNEQFF.